The text below deals with one T cell receptor beta chain. In its sample, this clone was seen once. Its antigen remains undetermined. Base-call qualities are not available, and no considerably larger clone is one nucleotide away. The data belong to a study of cytomegalovirus exposure and HLA in healthy donors (TCRdb year 2017). For context, the study as a whole: An earlier analysis of approximately 640 of the donors reported about 250 Gb of sequence data and 120 million or so unique TCR beta sequences from 150 million to 200 million T cells. About 280 gigabases of sequencing data and 70 million to 95 million unique TCR sequences made up an early release that covered nearly 650 HLA-typed donors. Among the roughly 370 genotyped donors, around 81% belonged to the genetic ancestry cluster associated with self-reported Caucasian donors. The aim of the study was to test whether cataloging public T cell receptors could identify signatures of past pathogen exposure. Using immunosequencing, the study profiled T cell repertoires from 640 or so subjects and related those repertoires to cytomegalovirus serostatus. In addition to the first cohort of approximately 650 subjects, a separate validation cohort of 120 different subjects was used. To predict cytomegalovirus infection status, the study combined high-throughput TCR immunosequencing, statistical association of individual TCRs with disease status, and machine learning. A later analysis re-analyzed previously published TCR beta repertoires from roughly 600 donors and added high-resolution HLA genotyping to study TCR occurrence patterns. In the later analysis, no new phenotypic data were used to find candidate immune exposures; instead, reliance was placed on TCR beta sequences and their occurrence across donors. An earlier analysis of approximately 640 of the donors applied high-throughput TCR beta sequencing to assess whether each TCR beta V gene segment acted as functional or pseudogenic. Alongside the repertoire data, information on donor age, sex, ethnicity and CMV serostatus was compiled. Genome-wide SNP genotypes for about 60% of the roughly 700 donors were used in a later genetic analysis, which treated that subset as a discovery cohort. All discovery cohort repertoires had been generated using a single sequencing platform. HLA typing covered class I and class II loci at four-digit resolution. Typing coverage varied by locus: about 620-640 donors for A, B, C, DRB1 and DQB1; more than 500 for DQA1; approximately 570 for DPA1; some 470 for DPB1. Roughly 5 DR-DQ haplotypes were handled as single units for association and clustering, since linkage in the cohort was strong. On average, around 240,000 unique TCR beta nucleotide sequences were sequenced per donor among 398 genotyped donors of the cohort, with about 19% of those sequences being non-productive.

Reading the germline V gene gives CDR1 SNHLY and CDR2 FYNNEI. Taken from cysteine to phenylalanine, the CDR3 has 14 residues. Only the CDR3 part of the read is kept: 42 bases, read in frame from the first base. Trimming at the junction amounts to 9 bases on V and 4 bases on J, and the germline ends lie 16 bases apart. Receptor libraries were prepared by the immunoSEQ multiplex PCR assay. For the multiplex PCR, a mixture combining 60 forward primers for TCR Vbeta segments and 13 reverse primers for TCR Jbeta segments was used. The CDR3 region of rearranged TCR beta genes was amplified from genomic DNA by a multiplex PCR assay. The amplified TCR beta libraries were sequenced on the Illumina HiSeq System as 87-base-pair reads. Concerning the study's data processing: A later analysis counted approximately 76 million unique TCR beta chains across the 550 to 800 repertoires, and around 9.9 million of these chains were shared by at least two donors. Raw reads were error-corrected and collapsed into unique sequences with a nearest-neighbor algorithm that merged closely related sequences to remove PCR and sequencing errors. Alignment of CDR3 sequences to IMGT reference sequences was used to assign V, D and J gene segments. For a sequence to be retained, at least a six-nucleotide match to both a V gene segment and a J gene segment was required. Rearrangements were classified as productive when the CDR3 lacked stop codons and remained in frame with V and J, and all other rearrangements were classified as non-productive. Following IMGT convention, CDR3 was defined as the stretch from the second conserved V-encoded cysteine up to the conserved J-encoded phenylalanine. The earlier analysis of about 610 of the donors excluded any sequence lacking an unambiguous match to a single V gene segment. In an earlier analysis of some 590 of the donors, a V segment was called functional when productive rearrangements were above 56.7%, and segregating when the standard deviation between donors exceeded 5%. A statistical classification framework was built to diagnose cytomegalovirus status from the catalog of TCR beta chain sequences. In a later analysis, TCR nucleotide sequences were compared against IMGT/GENE-DB human TR gene sequences so that V and J genes could be assigned. Using the TCRdist pipeline, a later analysis assigned CDR3 sequences along with most-parsimonious VDJ recombination scenarios. In a later analysis, each TCR beta chain was defined by its CDR3 amino acid sequence together with its V-gene family, and reads lacking a unique V-gene family were excluded. A later analysis removed nearly 600 highly shared, low-generation-probability nucleotide sequences to deal with suspected cross-contamination and a sequencing artifact. A later analysis calculated a clonal expansion index for each public chain from normalized within-repertoire ranks of inferred template counts. A later analysis computed generation probabilities with a VDJ recombination model fitted to out-of-frame rearrangements, and checked the results against IGoR. In a later analysis, hypergeometric tests were used to score TCR-TCR, TCR-HLA and TCR-CMV co-occurrence, with a repertoire-size bias correction applied to TCR pairs. A later analysis estimated false discovery rates by permuting HLA or CMV assignments 20 times. A later analysis grouped co-occurring TCRs with DBSCAN, adding TCRdist sequence similarity when clustering within HLA-allele-positive subsets. For co-occurrence clustering, repertoires with fewer than 30,000 or more than 120,000 public chains were excluded, along with roughly five repertoires with anomalous nucleotide sharing. Drawn from immuneACCESS, this table holds only the in-frame rearrangements with V and J called that TCRdb kept. Clones are partly lost; checked studies trace under half to an unresolved V gene and leave the rest unexplained. The DNA gave D and trimming, while V, J and clone size come from that table. This sample comprises about 150,000 clones, about three quarters of them detected only once. Roughly 3.7% of the sample belongs to the ten largest clones.

Broader findings and caveats from the paper: A further reported finding was that TCR beta sequences accurately predicted the HLA-A and HLA-B alleles for most subjects in the first cohort. According to a later analysis, parvovirus B19, influenza, CMV and Epstein-Barr virus appeared linked to several top co-occurrence clusters. The study listed 150 to 200 TCR beta chains as associated with cytomegalovirus. The classifier was reported to diagnose cytomegalovirus status with high specificity and sensitivity in both the original cohort and the validation cohort. In a later genetic analysis, fewer N-insertions in productive TCRs were reported among donors in an Asian-associated ancestry cluster than the 666-donor mean. In a later analysis, HLA-associated TCR beta chains showed more clonal expansion and lower generation probabilities than non-associated chains that were equally common. A later genetic analysis associated a missense DCLRE1C variant with V-gene and J-gene trimming of TCR beta chains, and an independent cohort replicated the association. According to the authors, the approach could potentially be generalized to other disease states and immunological phenotypes. Linkage disequilibrium might explain the correlated functional status among segregating V segments, but an unknown experimental factor could not be excluded. Across donors, most TCR sequences were observed very rarely, whereas some public TCRs were present in many individuals. The earlier analysis of fewer than 750 of the donors excluded around 17 rarely observed V segments, including chromosome 9 orphons, because counts were too low. A later analysis found that TCR association rates varied across HLA loci, with DRB1 alleles showing the most associated TCRs and HLA-C alleles the fewest. A later analysis found that most CMV-associated TCR beta chains appeared HLA-restricted, with HLA associations seemingly driven largely by CMV exposure. A cluster of highly shared sequence variants was judged likely to be a technical artifact of the sequencing pipeline. At a false discovery rate of 0.05, a later analysis linked 16,951 TCR beta sequences to specific HLA alleles. Strong co-occurrence of HLA alleles, especially DR and DQ, made assigning TCR associations to individual alleles difficult. Three of the identified cytomegalovirus-associated TCR beta chains were confirmed in vitro to be specific for cytomegalovirus antigens. The presence/absence analyses assumed that sequencing depth was roughly uniform across donors, and that assumption may not be true. In this cohort, only TCR beta chains were sequenced, and detectable features were limited by the absence of alpha or paired-chain data. Because some donors lacked HLA typing at each locus, the association tests relied only on the typed subset. Broadly in line with IMGT annotations, most TCR beta V segments showed up in productive rearrangements about 90% or about 30% of the time in an earlier analysis of several hundred of the donors. CMV serostatus was the only immune exposure information available for the cohort. Some IMGT-functional V segments, including TRBV6-2 and TRBV6-3, could not be told apart with the 87-base-pair reads, so those segments were excluded.

The cohort comprised fewer than 750 healthy bone marrow donors. At the time of sampling, every cohort member was nominally healthy, though immune exposures that went unrecorded were likely present. The donor was CMV seronegative and was included in the group of 352 seronegative cohort members. Every donor gave a peripheral blood sample, and the peripheral blood mononuclear cells from that sample were used for TCR beta sequencing. The Qiagen DNeasy Blood Extraction Kit was used to extract genomic DNA from the blood cell samples. The chain is encoded by TRBV2 joined to TRBJ1-3; perhaps TRBD1 is the D gene, with 6 bases matching. Sequencing was performed on PBMCs. This clonotype was obtained from a male donor in good health and CMV-seronegative. The nucleotide sequence is TGTGCCAGACAGGGAAATCACTTCGGAAACACCATATATTTT. The encoded protein is CARQGNHFGNTIYF.